This TCR beta chain emerged from a study of identical twins. Study findings and constraints: The analysis was cross-sectional rather than longitudinal within donors.

This clonotype was observed a few times. The antigen remains undetermined. TCRdb re-called the 5' RACE reads through MiXCR, storing one row per CDR3 protein. This repertoire shows about 470,000 distinct CDR3 sequences, more than 20% found once; its top ten account for roughly 3%. The V segment lost 5 bases and the J segment 5 bases; nucleotides outside the gene matches: 7. Germline CDR1 SGHDN, CDR2 FVKESK. The CDR3 totals 14 residues. This sample also belongs to another study, concerning T cells expressing NK-cell markers.

This clonotype originated in a young woman in good health. The genes are TRBV14 and TRBJ2-3; TRBD2 matches at 7 bases. The sample comprised CD4+ T cells sorted from blood. The CDR3 bases are TGTGCCAGCAGCTCGGGCGGGGGTCGAGATACGCAGTATTTT. Its translation is CASSSGGGRDTQYF.